This T cell receptor (beta chain) was sequenced in a study of blood T cell repertoires in COVID-19. Clones were read by immunoSEQ multiplex PCR, and TCRdb kept only the in-frame ones, dropping some. The data contain about 70,000 clones, about nine tenths of them singletons. Germline assignment: CDR1 MRHNA and CDR2 SNTAGT. The CDR3 is 15 amino acids. V was pared by 2 bases and J by 5 bases, with 5 bases of the junction left unmatched. The chain joins TRBV6-4 to TRBJ2-3; 9 positions match TRBD2. Material: peripheral blood. This TCR was recovered from a woman in her seventies with acute or convalescent COVID-19. Here the CDR3 reads CASSDRGGAQDTQYF. In nucleotides, the CDR3 is TGTGCCAGCAGTGACCGCGGGGGGGCCCAAGATACGCAGTATTTT.